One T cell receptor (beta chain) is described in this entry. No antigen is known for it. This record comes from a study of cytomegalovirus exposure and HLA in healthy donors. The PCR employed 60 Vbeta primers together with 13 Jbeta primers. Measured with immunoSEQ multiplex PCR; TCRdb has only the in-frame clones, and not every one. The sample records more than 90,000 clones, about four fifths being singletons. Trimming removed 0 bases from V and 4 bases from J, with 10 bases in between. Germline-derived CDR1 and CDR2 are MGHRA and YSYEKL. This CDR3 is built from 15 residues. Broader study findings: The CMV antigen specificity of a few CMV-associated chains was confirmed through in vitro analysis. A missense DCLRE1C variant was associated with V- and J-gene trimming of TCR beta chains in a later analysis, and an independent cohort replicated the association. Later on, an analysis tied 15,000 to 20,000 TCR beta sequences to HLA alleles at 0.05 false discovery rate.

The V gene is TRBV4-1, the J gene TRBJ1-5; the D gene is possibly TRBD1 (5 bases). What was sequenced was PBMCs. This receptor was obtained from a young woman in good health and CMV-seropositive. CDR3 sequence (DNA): TGCGCCAGCAGCCAAGATGGCGGGGGGAATCAGCCCCAGCATTTT. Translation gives CASSQDGGGNQPQHF.